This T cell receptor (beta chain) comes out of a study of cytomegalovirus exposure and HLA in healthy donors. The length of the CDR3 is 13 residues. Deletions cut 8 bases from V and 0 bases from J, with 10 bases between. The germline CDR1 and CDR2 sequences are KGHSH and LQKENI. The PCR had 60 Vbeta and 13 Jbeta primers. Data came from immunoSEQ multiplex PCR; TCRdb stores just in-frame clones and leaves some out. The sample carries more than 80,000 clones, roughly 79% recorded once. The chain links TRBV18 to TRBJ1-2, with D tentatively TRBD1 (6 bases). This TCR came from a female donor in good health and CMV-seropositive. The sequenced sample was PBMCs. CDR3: CASADRTNYGYTF. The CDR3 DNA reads TGTGCCAGCGCCGACAGGACTAACTATGGCTACACCTTC.